The 22 T cell receptor beta chains below were found in one sample sequenced in a study of T cell responses to AZD1222 COVID-19 vaccine. TCRdb keeps only in-frame clones here, not all; method: immunoSEQ multiplex PCR. This table has about 160,000 clones, 88% appearing once. The specimen was peripheral blood, collected on day 0 of AZD1222 vaccination. The receptors stem from an adult in good health.

This clone has only one observation. This chain joins TRBV4-2 and TRBJ1-4; 9 nucleotides align to TRBD1. V was pared by 3 bases and J by 4 bases, with 3 bases of the junction left unmatched. The CDR3 is 15 residues long. Germline V gene data show CDR1 as LGHNA and CDR2 as YNFKEQ. CDR3 in amino acids: CASSQGQGDNEKLFF. CDR3 DNA: TGTGCCAGCAGCCAGGGACAGGGCGATAATGAAAAACTGTTTTTT.

The chain employs TRBV28 and TRBJ2-5, with D unclear. Germline CDR1 MDHEN, CDR2 SYDVKM. The CDR3 loop spans 13 amino acids. V lost 1 base to trimming and J lost 5 bases, with 8 bases between them. As DNA, the CDR3 is TGTGCCAGCAGTTTATACATGACGGAGACCCAGTACTTC. It codes for CASSLYMTETQYF.

The V and J genes are TRBV13 and TRBJ1-3; no definite D call. CDR3 length: 14 residues. Germline CDR1 and CDR2: PRHDT and FYEKMQ (reference sequence). V shed 4 bases and J shed 3 bases, with 10 bases lying between them. The CDR3: CASSSYVLGNTIYF. In DNA, the CDR3 is TGTGCCAGCAGCTCCTACGTCCTTGGAAACACCATATATTTT.

The chain links TRBV7-2 to TRBJ2-7; 12 bases line up with TRBD1. The CDR3 extends over 16 amino acids. The germline V gene has CDR1 SGHTA and CDR2 FQGNSA. V shed 1 base and J 6 bases; nucleotides not matched to a gene: 7. CDR3 coding DNA: TGTGCCAGCAGCTTAGAATCCGGGACAGGGGGCAGCGAGCAGTACTTC. Translating it yields CASSLESGTGGSEQYF.

This clone was found once. The chain recombines TRBV5-4 with TRBJ1-6, with no clear D. The CDR3 is made up of 14 amino acids. Deletions cut 4 bases from V and 7 bases from J, with 12 bases between. CDR1 is SGHNT and CDR2 is YYREEE in the germline V gene (reference sequence). DNA of the CDR3: TGTGCCAGCAGCCCGGACCGTCGGAATTCACCCCTCCACTTT. It is translated as CASSPDRRNSPLHF.

The gene calls are TRBV19 and TRBJ2-1; 11 bases match TRBD1. The germline V gene encodes CDR1 LNHDA and CDR2 SQIVND (reference sequence). The CDR3 is made up of 15 amino acids. V shed 10 bases, J shed 4 bases, and the junction held 9 bases outside the gene matches. The CDR3 region has the DNA TGTGCCACGGGAAACCGGGACAGGGGGTACAATGAGCAGTTCTTC. Translating it yields CATGNRDRGYNEQFF.

This clone has only one observation. V usage is TRBV28 and J usage is TRBJ1-1, with D perhaps TRBD1 (6 bases). V was trimmed by 2 bases and J by 4 bases, leaving 11 bases between them. Germline V gene sequence: CDR1 MDHEN, CDR2 SYDVKM. The CDR3 spans 14 residues. The CDR3 region is CASSLPRGGTEAFF. CDR3 DNA sequence: TGTGCCAGCAGTTTACCCAGGGGCGGCACTGAAGCTTTCTTT. Variable domain in full (rest from reference TRBV28 and TRBJ1-1): DVKVTQSSRYLVKRTGEKVFLECVQDMDHENMFWYRQDPGLGLRLIYFSYDVKMKEKGDIPEGYSVSREKKERFSLILESASTNQTSMYLCASSLPRGGTEAFFGQGTRLTVV.

This clone was picked up a small number of times. The V gene is TRBV18, the J gene TRBJ1-2, with 10 bases fitting TRBD1. Germline lookup yields CDR1 KGHSH and CDR2 LQKENI. The CDR3 spans 18 residues. The junction had 14 bases not matched to a gene; V was cut back by 3 bases and J by 4 bases. In nucleotides, the CDR3 is TGTGCCAGCTCACCTCCGGGACAGGGGCCATTGTTTTCCTATGGCTACACCTTC. The encoded protein is CASSPPGQGPLFSYGYTF. Based on the CDR3 plus reference TRBV18 and TRBJ1-2, the full variable domain is NAGVMQNPRHLVRRRGQEARLRCSPMKGHSHVYWYRQLPEEGLKFMVYLQKENIIDESGMPKERFSAEFPKEGPSILRIQQVVRGDSAAYFCASSPPGQGPLFSYGYTFGSGTRLTVV.

This clone was observed once. The rearrangement joins TRBV1 to TRBJ1-2; TRBD1, the table's D call, was not compared with the DNA. TRBV1 is marked as a pseudogene. The CDR3 extends over 12 amino acids. The CDR3 coding sequence is TGCACCAGCAGGGGACAGGCCTATGGCTACACCTTC. This translates into CTSRGQAYGYTF.

The V gene is TRBV19, the J gene TRBJ1-2, with 8 bases identical to TRBD1. CDR1 is LNHDA and CDR2 is SQIVND in the germline V gene (reference sequence). The CDR3 has 14 amino acids. V gave up 4 bases and J gave up 2 bases; unmatched junction bases: 3. CDR3 sequence (DNA): TGTGCCAGTAGTAGCGACAGGGGCAACTATGGCTACACCTTC. Translated, it gives CASSSDRGNYGYTF.

The chain links TRBV6-5 to TRBJ1-3, with a tentative D call TRBD1 (5 bases). This CDR3 has 13 amino acids. CDR1 MNHEY and CDR2 SVGAGI come from the germline V gene. Trimming stripped 9 bases from V and 0 bases from J, with 9 bases between. The CDR3 region is CASQGNSGNTIYF. The CDR3 nucleotides are TGTGCCAGTCAGGGTAACTCTGGAAACACCATATATTTT.

The genes are TRBV3-1 (or the pseudogene TRBV3-2) and TRBJ2-3, with 12 bases fitting TRBD2. The CDR3 extends over 15 amino acids. The germline V gene encodes CDR1 LGHDT and CDR2 YNNKEL (reference sequence). V dropped 6 bases and J dropped 6; count of bases not matched to a gene: 7. The CDR3 loop reads CASSPSGGEYDTQYF. CDR3 coding DNA: TGTGCCAGCAGTCCTAGCGGGGGGGAGTATGATACGCAGTATTTT.

The chain carries TRBV2 and TRBJ2-5; 14 bases are shared with TRBD2. In germline, CDR1 is SNHLY, CDR2 FYNNEI. This CDR3 has 18 amino acids. The V and J ends lost 6 bases and 2 bases, in that order; junction bases with no gene match: 11. CDR3 nucleotide sequence: TGTGCCAGCAGGTCGATAGGACTAGCGGGGGGCCCTCAAGAGACCCAGTACTTC. Its translation: CASRSIGLAGGPQETQYF.

The rearrangement uses TRBV30 and TRBJ1-4, with a tentative D call TRBD1 (5 bases). This CDR3 is built from 13 residues. V gave up 5 bases and J gave up 1 base, with 8 bases separating them. CDR1 and CDR2 (germline): GTSNPN, SVGIG (reference sequence). The CDR3 loop reads CAWSGGTNEKLFF. The CDR3 DNA sequence: TGTGCCTGGTCCGGGGGAACTAATGAAAAACTGTTTTTT.

The gene calls are TRBV9 and TRBJ1-6; D remains unclear. Germline V lookup: CDR1 SGDLS, CDR2 YYNGEE. The CDR3 length is 15 residues. The ends were cut back, 3 bases at V and 1 base at J, with 8 bases in the middle. The CDR3 region is CASSAEFSYNSPLHF. Here the CDR3 DNA reads TGTGCCAGCAGCGCGGAATTTTCCTATAATTCACCCCTCCACTTT. The variable domain in full, with the rest retrieved from reference TRBV9 and TRBJ1-6, is DSGVTQTPKHLITATGQRVTLRCSPRSGDLSVYWYQQSLDQGLQFLIQYYNGEERAKGNILERFSAQQFPDLHSELNLSSLELGDSALYFCASSAEFSYNSPLHFGNGTRLTVT.

This chain uses TRBV27 with TRBJ1-2, with a possible D match to TRBD1 (5 bases). V was shortened by 5 bases and J by 2 bases, with 12 bases between the two germline ends. CDR1 is MNHEY, CDR2 SMNVEV, per germline (reference sequence). The CDR3 has 14 residues. The CDR3 reads CASSRGDGNYGYTF. DNA for the CDR3: TGTGCCAGCAGTAGAGGGGACGGGAACTATGGCTACACCTTC.

V usage is TRBV12-3 or TRBV12-4 and J usage is TRBJ1-2, with TRBD1 identical over 10 bases. The CDR3 contains 13 residues. Trimming removed 5 bases from V and 7 bases from J; junction bases left unmatched: 4. CDR3 sequence (DNA): TGTGCCAGCAGTGGGGACAGGGGTTTTGGCTACACCTTC. This codes for CASSGDRGFGYTF.

This chain joins TRBV28 and TRBJ1-2; a possible D gene is TRBD1 (6 bases). The CDR3 spans 14 residues. From germline, CDR1 is MDHEN and CDR2 SYDVKM. Trimming cost V 8 bases and J 4 bases, with 17 bases left between them. Written as DNA, the CDR3 is TGTGCCAGCTACCCCCAGGGGCGCCCCTATGGCTACACCTTC. It specifies CASYPQGRPYGYTF.

The chain joins TRBV7-6 to TRBJ2-2; maybe TRBD2 (7 bases). V lost 8 bases, J lost 5 bases, and 24 bases lay in between. The CDR3 loop spans 17 amino acids. Per the germline V gene, CDR1 is SGHVS and CDR2 is FNYEAQ. This CDR3 is CASFQGLSGGSTGELFF. DNA for the CDR3: TGTGCCAGCTTCCAGGGGCTATCGGGGGGATCAACCGGGGAGCTGTTTTTT.

J is TRBJ2-5 and V is TRBV6-5, with D hard to call. CDR3 length equals 13 residues. Trimming stripped 6 bases from V and 3 bases from J, with 11 bases between. CDR1 is MNHEY, CDR2 SVGAGI, per germline. The CDR3, as DNA: TGTGCCAGCAGAGGTTGGGGAAAAGAGACCCAGTACTTC. Its protein product is CASRGWGKETQYF.

This clone was seen more than once but under ten times. The genes are TRBV3-1 (or the pseudogene TRBV3-2) and TRBJ1-6; D might be TRBD1 (5 bases). This CDR3 has 14 amino acids. The germline gives CDR1 LGHDT, CDR2 YNNKEL (reference sequence). The ends were cut back, 1 base at V and 7 bases at J, with 8 bases in the middle. The DNA for the CDR3 is TGTGCCAGCAGCCAAGTTCGGGGGAATTCACCCCTCCACTTT. Its protein is CASSQVRGNSPLHF.

The J gene is TRBJ1-2, the V gene TRBV7-2; D may be TRBD1 (6 bases). The V gene's germline CDR1 is SGHTA and CDR2 FQGNSA. The CDR3 is 16 residues long. V was shortened by 1 base and J by 6 bases, with 18 bases between the two germline ends. This CDR3 reads CASSLGRMQGMDGYTF. CDR3 nucleotide sequence: TGTGCCAGCAGCTTAGGGCGTATGCAGGGGATGGATGGCTACACCTTC.